Each of the 16 T cell receptor beta chains below was sequenced from the same sample in a study of OX40 agonist ivuxolimab in advanced cancers. The table came from immunoSEQ multiplex PCR; TCRdb's copy has only in-frame clones and leaves some out. The repertoire consists of 15,000 to 25,000 clones, with 65% to 70% occurring once and the leading ten covering roughly 13%. Source: CD4+ or CD8+ T cells sorted from blood, taken in a trial of the OX40 agonist ivuxolimab. The receptors originated from an adult with an advanced solid tumor such as melanoma, head and neck, liver or kidney cancer.

The chain combines TRBV5-1 with TRBJ2-3, with TRBD2 identical over 10 bases. CDR3 length: 16 residues. V gave up 0 bases and J gave up 1 base; unmatched junction bases: 2. The germline V gene encodes CDR1 SGHRS and CDR2 YFSETQ. CDR3 residues: CASSLVLAGGTDTQYF. Here the CDR3 DNA reads TGCGCCAGCAGCTTGGTTCTAGCGGGAGGCACAGATACGCAGTATTTT.

The chain recombines TRBV7-9 with TRBJ2-7; D unresolved. The CDR3 spans 15 residues. The V and J ends lost 5 bases and 0 bases respectively, with 14 bases between them. Germline CDR1 and CDR2: SEHNR and FQNEAQ (reference sequence). The CDR3 nucleotides read TGTGCCAGCAGCGTGGGGATCTCAGGCTCCTACGAGCAGTACTTC. Translation gives CASSVGISGSYEQYF. The whole variable domain, filled in from reference TRBV7-9 and TRBJ2-7, reads DTGVSQNPRHKITKRGQNVTFRCDPISEHNRLYWYRQTLGQGPEFLTYFQNEAQLEKSRLLSDRFSAERPKGSFSTLEIQRTEQGDSAMYLCASSVGISGSYEQYFGPGTRLTVT.

CDR3 sequence: CASSPTNFDTGELFF. For the CDR3, the DNA is TGTGCCAGCAGCCCGACCAACTTCGACACCGGGGAGCTGTTTTTT. This chain uses TRBV11-2 with TRBJ2-2, with D unresolved. The CDR3 consists of 15 residues. V gave up 5 bases and J gave up 3 bases, with 13 bases separating them. Germline loops: CDR1 SGHAT, CDR2 FQNNGV.

This sequence joins TRBV2 and TRBJ2-1; D not certain. The length of the CDR3 is 14 residues. V was cut by 1 base and J by 8 bases, with 12 bases left in between. Germline CDR1 is SNHLY and CDR2 is FYNNEI. The CDR3 loop is CASSEGWGRDEQFF. In DNA, the CDR3 is TGTGCCAGCAGTGAAGGGTGGGGTAGAGATGAGCAGTTCTTC.

This clone was counted a few times. The chain is built from TRBV5-6 and TRBJ1-5; D gene uncertain. The germline V gene encodes CDR1 SGHDT and CDR2 YYEEEE. V shed 1 base and J shed 2 bases, with 7 bases lying between them. This CDR3 has 14 amino acids. Here the CDR3 DNA reads TGTGCCAGCAGCTTGTACCTTCGCAATCAGCCCCAGCATTTT. It specifies CASSLYLRNQPQHF.

To note about this clone: Other DNA variants within this sample encode the same CDR3. The gene calls are TRBV28 and TRBJ1-5; the D is unclear. CDR3 length: 13 residues. Per the germline V gene, CDR1 is MDHEN and CDR2 is SYDVKM. V lost 2 bases and J lost 1, with 3 bases in between. CDR3 in DNA: TGTGCCAGCAGTTTACTGAGCAATCAGCCCCAGCATTTT. Translated: CASSLLSNQPQHF.

This clone is medium-sized. The genes are TRBV4-2 and TRBJ1-6; maybe TRBD1 (5 bases). The CDR3 is 17 residues long. Between the trimmed V and J ends, which lost 0 bases and 0 bases, there was a span of 9 bases. Germline loops: CDR1 LGHNA, CDR2 YNFKEQ. DNA for the CDR3: TGTGCCAGCAGCCAAGATTGGGGGAGCTCCTATAATTCACCCCTCCACTTT. Translated, it gives CASSQDWGSSYNSPLHF.

The chain has TRBV6-6 and TRBJ2-5, with 11 bases aligning to TRBD1. Trimming at V came to 5 bases and at J to 4 bases, leaving 6 bases not matched to a gene. CDR3 length: 15 residues. Germline loops: CDR1 MNHNY, CDR2 SVGAGI (reference sequence). CDR3: CASSTSGTGGETQYF. The CDR3 DNA follows: TGTGCCAGCAGTACCTCGGGGACAGGGGGAGAGACCCAGTACTTC.

This clone was seen only a few times. The chain joins TRBV7-6 to TRBJ2-6; tentatively, D is TRBD2 (6 bases). The CDR3 is made up of 15 amino acids. Looked up from germline, CDR1 is SGHVS and CDR2 is FNYEAQ. V lost 3 bases to trimming and J lost 2 bases, with 8 bases between them. The CDR3 region is CASSLGEAGANVLTF. The CDR3 coding sequence is TGTGCCAGCAGCTTGGGGGAGGCTGGGGCCAACGTCCTGACTTTC.

The rearrangement joins TRBV5-6 to TRBJ2-7; either TRBD1 or TRBD2 may supply D (5 bases each). This CDR3 region has 14 residues. Per the germline V gene, CDR1 is SGHDT and CDR2 is YYEEEE. With 1 base removed from V and 4 bases from J, the gap between germline ends came to 12 bases. The CDR3 DNA reads TGTGCCAGCAGCTTGAACGGGGCTATGTACGAGCAGTACTTC. Translating gives CASSLNGAMYEQYF.

This sequence joins TRBV7-9 and TRBJ2-7; TRBD1 agrees at 9 bases. This CDR3 contains 13 residues. Trimming at V came to 5 bases and at J to 7 bases, leaving 6 bases not matched to a gene. CDR1 is SEHNR and CDR2 is FQNEAQ in the germline V gene (reference sequence). This chain's CDR3 is CASSEQGAGEQYF. CDR3 nucleotide sequence: TGTGCCAGCAGCGAACAGGGGGCGGGGGAGCAGTACTTC.

The rearrangement joins TRBV7-9 to TRBJ2-7; D unresolved. There are 12 residues in the CDR3. The V end lost 1 base, the J end lost 5 bases, and 6 bases lay between the germline ends. The V gene's germline CDR1 is SEHNR and CDR2 FQNEAQ (reference sequence). The CDR3 sequence: CASSLVVHEQYF. As DNA, the CDR3 is TGTGCCAGCAGCTTAGTGGTCCACGAGCAGTACTTC.

The chain uses TRBV28 and TRBJ2-1, with D unresolved. The CDR3 has 14 amino acids. The germline gives CDR1 MDHEN, CDR2 SYDVKM. With 3 bases removed from V and 4 bases from J, the gap between germline ends came to 10 bases. The CDR3 DNA is TGTGCCAGCAGTTTGACCTCCCTTTACAATGAGCAGTTCTTC. It is translated as CASSLTSLYNEQFF.

This chain connects TRBV7-6 to TRBJ1-6; no reliable D call. The CDR3 is 14 residues long. Trimming pared 6 bases from V and 0 bases from J, leaving 6 bases between. Germline CDR1 and CDR2: SGHVS and FNYEAQ. CDR3 in DNA: TGTGCCAGCAGTCCGGGCTCCTATAATTCACCCCTCCACTTT. Translating it yields CASSPGSYNSPLHF. The variable domain in full, with the rest retrieved from reference TRBV7-6 and TRBJ1-6, is GAGVSQSPRYKVTKRGQDVALRCDPISGHVSLYWYRQALGQGPEFLTYFNYEAQQDKSGLPNDRFSAERPEGSISTLTIQRTEQRDSAMYRCASSPGSYNSPLHFGNGTRLTVT.

The chain joins TRBV7-9 to TRBJ2-7; 10 positions agree with TRBD2. The trim removed 5 bases at V and 5 bases at J, leaving 15 bases unmatched. Germline values: CDR1 SEHNR, CDR2 FQNEAQ (reference sequence). The CDR3 length is 17 residues. This CDR3 is CASSLRGSGRADDEQYF. CDR3 DNA sequence: TGTGCCAGCAGCCTACGGGGAAGCGGGAGGGCCGATGACGAGCAGTACTTC.

The chain links TRBV6-4 to TRBJ2-1; TRBD2 matches 14 bases. The V and J ends lost 3 bases and 10 bases, in that order; junction bases with no gene match: 8. CDR1 and CDR2 (germline): MRHNA, SNTAGT. The CDR3 is made up of 16 amino acids. The CDR3 region has the DNA TGTGCCAGCAGTGAAGAGGGGACTAGCGGGAGCCGAGAGCAGTTCTTC. Translation: CASSEEGTSGSREQFF.